Given below is one T cell receptor (beta chain) in context. This CDR3 region has 16 residues. Germline V CDR1 and CDR2: SGHAT, FQNNGV. V lost 0 bases to trimming and J lost 5 bases, with 16 bases between them. Clones were sequenced by immunoSEQ multiplex PCR, and TCRdb holds only the in-frame ones, with some missing. The sample includes roughly 80,000 clones, less than 85% of them seen just once. The data were taken from a study of blood T cell repertoires in COVID-19. Study details: The cDNA or gDNA used as material had been derived from T cells, B-cell-depleted T cells, or PBMCs.

The chain has TRBV11-2 and TRBJ2-5; D is unresolved. This clonotype was obtained from a man between 65 and 80 years old with active or convalescent COVID-19. Sequencing was done on a sample of peripheral blood. The DNA for the CDR3 is TGTGCCAGCAGCTTAGATGGTCAGATGGGCCCCGAGACCCAGTACTTC. Protein product: CASSLDGQMGPETQYF.